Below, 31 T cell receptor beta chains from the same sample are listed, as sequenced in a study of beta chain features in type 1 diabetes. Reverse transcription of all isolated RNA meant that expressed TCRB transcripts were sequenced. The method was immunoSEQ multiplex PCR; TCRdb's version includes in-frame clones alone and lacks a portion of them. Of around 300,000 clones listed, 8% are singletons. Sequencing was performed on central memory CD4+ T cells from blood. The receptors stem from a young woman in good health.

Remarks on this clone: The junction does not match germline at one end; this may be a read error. CDR3 region: CASSEESHRGTEAFF. The CDR3 coding sequence is TGTGCCAGCAGCGAAGAATCGCACAGGGGGACTGAAGCTTTCTTT. V usage is TRBV4-2 and J usage is TRBJ1-1; 8 bases match TRBD1. The CDR3 loop spans 15 amino acids. Germline assignment: CDR1 LGHNA and CDR2 YNFKEQ.

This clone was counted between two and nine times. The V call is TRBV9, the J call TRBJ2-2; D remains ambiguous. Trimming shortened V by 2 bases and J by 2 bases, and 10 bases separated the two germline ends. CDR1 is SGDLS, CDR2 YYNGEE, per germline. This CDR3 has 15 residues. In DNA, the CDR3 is TGTGCCAGCAGCGTCTCTCCGGTAAACACCGGGGAGCTGTTTTTT. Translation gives CASSVSPVNTGELFF.

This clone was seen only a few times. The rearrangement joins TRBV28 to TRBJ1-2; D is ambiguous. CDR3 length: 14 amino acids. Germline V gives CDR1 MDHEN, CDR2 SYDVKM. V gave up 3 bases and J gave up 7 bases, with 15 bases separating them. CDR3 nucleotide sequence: TGTGCCAGCAGTTTGACTCTTCTCGGTGGTGGCTACACCTTC. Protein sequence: CASSLTLLGGGYTF.

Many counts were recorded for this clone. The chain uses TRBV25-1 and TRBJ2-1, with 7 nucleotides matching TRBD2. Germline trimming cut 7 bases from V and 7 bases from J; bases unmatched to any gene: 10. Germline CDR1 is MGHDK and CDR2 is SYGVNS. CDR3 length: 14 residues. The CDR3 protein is CASTSQAGRNEQFF. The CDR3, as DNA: TGTGCCAGCACAAGCCAAGCGGGGAGGAATGAGCAGTTCTTC.

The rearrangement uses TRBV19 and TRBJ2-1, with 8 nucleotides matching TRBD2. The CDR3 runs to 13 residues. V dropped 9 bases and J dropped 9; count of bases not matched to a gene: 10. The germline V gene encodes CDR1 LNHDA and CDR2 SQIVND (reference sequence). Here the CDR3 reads CASHREGFGEQFF. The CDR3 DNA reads TGTGCCAGCCATCGGGAGGGGTTCGGTGAGCAGTTCTTC. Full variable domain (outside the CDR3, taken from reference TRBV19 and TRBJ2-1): DGGITQSPKYLFRKEGQNVTLSCEQNLNHDAMYWYRQDPGQGLRLIYYSQIVNDFQKGDIAEGYSVSREKKESFPLTVTSAQKNPTAFYLCASHREGFGEQFFGPGTRLTVL.

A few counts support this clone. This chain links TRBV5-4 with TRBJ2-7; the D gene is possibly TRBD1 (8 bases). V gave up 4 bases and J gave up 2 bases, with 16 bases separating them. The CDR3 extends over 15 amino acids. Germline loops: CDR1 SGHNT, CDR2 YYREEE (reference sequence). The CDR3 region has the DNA TGTGCCAGCAGCCGGACAGGGAGGGCTACCTACGAGCAGTACTTC. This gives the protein CASSRTGRATYEQYF.

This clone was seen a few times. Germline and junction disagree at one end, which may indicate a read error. The CDR3 bases are TGTGCCAGCTCACCTAAGAATACAGGGTGGATGGAAAATCTGTTTTTT. Its protein product is CASSPKNTGWMENLFF. V gene TRBV18 combines with J gene TRBJ1-4, with TRBD1 as a possible D gene (6 bases). This CDR3 is built from 16 residues. Per germline, CDR1 KGHSH and CDR2 LQKENI.

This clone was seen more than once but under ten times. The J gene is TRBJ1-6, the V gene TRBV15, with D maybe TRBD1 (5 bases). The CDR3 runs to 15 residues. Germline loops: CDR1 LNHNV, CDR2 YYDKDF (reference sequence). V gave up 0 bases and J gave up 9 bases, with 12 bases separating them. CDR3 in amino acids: CATSRDSGLGSPLHF. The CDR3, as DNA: TGTGCCACCAGCAGAGATTCAGGGTTGGGTTCACCCCTCCACTTT.

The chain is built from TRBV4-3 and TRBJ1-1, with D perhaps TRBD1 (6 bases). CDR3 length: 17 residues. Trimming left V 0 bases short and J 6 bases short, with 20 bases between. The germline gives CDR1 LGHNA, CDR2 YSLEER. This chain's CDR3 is CASSQDPRGRGGSEAFF. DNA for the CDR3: TGCGCCAGCAGCCAAGATCCTCGGGGCAGGGGAGGTTCTGAAGCTTTCTTT.

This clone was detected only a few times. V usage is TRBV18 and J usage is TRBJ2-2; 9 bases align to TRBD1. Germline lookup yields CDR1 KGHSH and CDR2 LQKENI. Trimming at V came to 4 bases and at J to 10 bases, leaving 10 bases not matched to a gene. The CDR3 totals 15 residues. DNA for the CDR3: TGTGCCAGCTCACAACAACGGGGACAGGGAACGGAGCTGTTTTTT. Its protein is CASSQQRGQGTELFF. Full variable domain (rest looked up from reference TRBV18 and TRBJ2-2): NAGVMQNPRHLVRRRGQEARLRCSPMKGHSHVYWYRQLPEEGLKFMVYLQKENIIDESGMPKERFSAEFPKEGPSILRIQQVVRGDSAAYFCASSQQRGQGTELFFGEGSRLTVL.

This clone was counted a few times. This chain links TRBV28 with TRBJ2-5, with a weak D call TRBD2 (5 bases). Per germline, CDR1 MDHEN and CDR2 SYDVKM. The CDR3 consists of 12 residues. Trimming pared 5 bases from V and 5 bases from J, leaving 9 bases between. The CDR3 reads CASSGQRETQYF. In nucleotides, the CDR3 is TGTGCCAGCAGTGGCCAGCGGGAGACCCAGTACTTC.

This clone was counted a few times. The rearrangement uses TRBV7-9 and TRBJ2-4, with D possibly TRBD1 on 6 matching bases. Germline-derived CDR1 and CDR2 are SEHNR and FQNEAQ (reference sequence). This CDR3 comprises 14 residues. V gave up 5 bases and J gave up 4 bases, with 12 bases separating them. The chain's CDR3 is CASSPDSSKNIQYF. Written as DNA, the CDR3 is TGTGCCAGCAGCCCGGACAGCTCTAAAAACATTCAGTACTTC.

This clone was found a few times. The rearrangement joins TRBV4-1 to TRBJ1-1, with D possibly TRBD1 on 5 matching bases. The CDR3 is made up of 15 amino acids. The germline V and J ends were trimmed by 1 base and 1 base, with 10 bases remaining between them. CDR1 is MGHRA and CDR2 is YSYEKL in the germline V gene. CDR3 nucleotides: TGCGCCAGCAGCCAAGTAGGGCAGGGGAACACTGAAGCTTTCTTT. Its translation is CASSQVGQGNTEAFF.

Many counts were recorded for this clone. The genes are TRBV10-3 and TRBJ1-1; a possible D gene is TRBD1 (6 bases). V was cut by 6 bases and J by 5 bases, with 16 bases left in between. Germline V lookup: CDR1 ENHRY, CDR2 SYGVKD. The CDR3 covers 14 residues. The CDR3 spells CAIRNRDISTEAFF. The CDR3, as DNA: TGTGCCATCAGGAACCGGGACATCTCTACTGAAGCTTTCTTT.

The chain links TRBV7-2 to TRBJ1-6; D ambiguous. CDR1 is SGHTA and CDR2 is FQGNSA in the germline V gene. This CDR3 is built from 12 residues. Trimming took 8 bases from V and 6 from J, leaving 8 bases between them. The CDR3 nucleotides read TGTGCCAGCTCGACTTTTAATTCACCCCTCCACTTT. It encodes CASSTFNSPLHF.

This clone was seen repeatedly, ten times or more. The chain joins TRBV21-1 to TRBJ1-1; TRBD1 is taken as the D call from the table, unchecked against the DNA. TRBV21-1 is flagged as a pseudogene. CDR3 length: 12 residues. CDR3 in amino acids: CASGSGDTEAFF. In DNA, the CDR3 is TGTGCCAGCGGCTCAGGGGACACTGAAGCTTTCTTT.

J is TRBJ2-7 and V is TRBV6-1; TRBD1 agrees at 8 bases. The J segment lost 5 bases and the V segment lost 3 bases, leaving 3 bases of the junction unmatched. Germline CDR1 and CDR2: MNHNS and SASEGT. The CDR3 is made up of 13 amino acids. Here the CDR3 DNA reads TGTGCCAGCAGTGAGGACAGGGTCCACGAGCAGTACTTC. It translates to CASSEDRVHEQYF.

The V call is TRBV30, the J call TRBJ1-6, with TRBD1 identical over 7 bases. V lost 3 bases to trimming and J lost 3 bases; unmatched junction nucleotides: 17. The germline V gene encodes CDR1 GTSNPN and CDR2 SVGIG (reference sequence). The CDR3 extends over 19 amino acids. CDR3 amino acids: CAWSPEGAGVIGYNSPLHF. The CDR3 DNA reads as TGTGCCTGGAGCCCCGAGGGGGCAGGGGTGATAGGCTATAATTCACCCCTCCACTTT.

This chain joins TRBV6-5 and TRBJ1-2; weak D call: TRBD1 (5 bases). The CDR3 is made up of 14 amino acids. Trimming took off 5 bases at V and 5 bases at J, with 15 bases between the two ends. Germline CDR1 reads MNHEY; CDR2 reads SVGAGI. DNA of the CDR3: TGTGCCAGCAGTAACGCGGGGCTTGGGTATGGCTACACCTTC. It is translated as CASSNAGLGYGYTF.

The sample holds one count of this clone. CDR3: CASSLAGELNQPQHF. Written as DNA, the CDR3 is TGTGCCAGCAGCTTAGCGGGGGAGCTCAATCAGCCCCAGCATTTT. The V gene is TRBV7-9, the J gene TRBJ1-5; TRBD1 might be the D (5 bases). This CDR3 contains 15 residues. Germline CDR1 reads SEHNR; CDR2 reads FQNEAQ (reference sequence). With 0 bases removed from V and 3 bases from J, the gap between germline ends came to 9 bases.

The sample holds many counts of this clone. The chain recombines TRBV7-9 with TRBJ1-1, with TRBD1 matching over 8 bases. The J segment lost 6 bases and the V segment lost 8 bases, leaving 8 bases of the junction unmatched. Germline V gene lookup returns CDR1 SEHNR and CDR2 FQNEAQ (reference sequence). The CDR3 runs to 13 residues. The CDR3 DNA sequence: TGTGCCAGCTTGAGACAGGGGACGTCTGAAGCTTTCTTT. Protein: CASLRQGTSEAFF.

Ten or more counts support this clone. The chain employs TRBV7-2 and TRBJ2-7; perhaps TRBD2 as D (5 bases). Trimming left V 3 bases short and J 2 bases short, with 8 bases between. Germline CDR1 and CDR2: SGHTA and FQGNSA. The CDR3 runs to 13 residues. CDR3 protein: CASSLRDPYEQYV. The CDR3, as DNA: TGTGCCAGCAGCTTGAGGGATCCCTACGAGCAGTACGTC.

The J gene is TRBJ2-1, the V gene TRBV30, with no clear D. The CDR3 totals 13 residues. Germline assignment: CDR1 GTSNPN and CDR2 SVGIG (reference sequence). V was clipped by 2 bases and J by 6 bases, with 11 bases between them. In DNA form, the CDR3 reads TGTGCCTGGAGTCGGCTAAGTAGCAATGAGCAGTTCTTC. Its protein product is CAWSRLSSNEQFF.

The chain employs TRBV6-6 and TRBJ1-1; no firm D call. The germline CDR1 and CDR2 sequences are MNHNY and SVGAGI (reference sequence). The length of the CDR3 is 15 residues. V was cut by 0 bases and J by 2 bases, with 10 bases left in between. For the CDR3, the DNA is TGTGCCAGCAGTTACTCACCGGAAAGTAACACTGAAGCTTTCTTT. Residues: CASSYSPESNTEAFF.

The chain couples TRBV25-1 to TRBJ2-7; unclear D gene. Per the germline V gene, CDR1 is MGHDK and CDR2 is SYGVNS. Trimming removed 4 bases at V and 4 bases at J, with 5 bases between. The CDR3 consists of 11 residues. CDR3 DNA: TGTGCCAGCAGTGTAGTGTACGAGCAGTACTTC. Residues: CASSVVYEQYF.

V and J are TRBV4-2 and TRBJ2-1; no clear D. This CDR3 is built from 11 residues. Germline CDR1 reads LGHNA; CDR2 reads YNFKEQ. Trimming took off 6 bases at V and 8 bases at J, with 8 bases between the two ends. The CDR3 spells CASRYSHEQFF. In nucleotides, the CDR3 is TGTGCCAGCAGGTACTCCCATGAGCAGTTCTTC.

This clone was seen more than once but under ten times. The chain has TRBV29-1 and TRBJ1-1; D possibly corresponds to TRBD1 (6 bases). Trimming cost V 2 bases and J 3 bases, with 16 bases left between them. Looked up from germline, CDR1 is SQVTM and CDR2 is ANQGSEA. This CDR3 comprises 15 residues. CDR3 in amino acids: CSVERIGQGYTEAFF. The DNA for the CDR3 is TGCAGCGTTGAACGCATAGGTCAGGGGTACACTGAAGCTTTCTTT. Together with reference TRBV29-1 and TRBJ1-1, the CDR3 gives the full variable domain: SAVISQKPSRDICQRGTSLTIQCQVDSQVTMMFWYRQQPGQSLTLIATANQGSEATYESGFVIDKFPISRPNLTFSTLTVSNMSPEDSSIYLCSVERIGQGYTEAFFGQGTRLTVV.

The CDR3 here is CASSPGQGALDTQYF. DNA for the CDR3: TGTGCCAGCTCACCGGGACAGGGGGCTTTGGATACGCAGTATTTT. The chain employs TRBV18 and TRBJ2-3; 12 nucleotides align to TRBD1. V lost 3 bases and J lost 6; bases outside the gene matches: 4. Per the germline V gene, CDR1 is KGHSH and CDR2 is LQKENI. The CDR3 sequence is 15 residues long.

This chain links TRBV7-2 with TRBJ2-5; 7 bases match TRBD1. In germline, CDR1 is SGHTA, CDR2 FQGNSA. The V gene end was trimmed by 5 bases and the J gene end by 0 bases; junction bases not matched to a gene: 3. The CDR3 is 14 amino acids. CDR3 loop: CASSVGQYQETQYF. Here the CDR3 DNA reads TGTGCCAGCAGCGTGGGACAGTACCAAGAGACCCAGTACTTC.

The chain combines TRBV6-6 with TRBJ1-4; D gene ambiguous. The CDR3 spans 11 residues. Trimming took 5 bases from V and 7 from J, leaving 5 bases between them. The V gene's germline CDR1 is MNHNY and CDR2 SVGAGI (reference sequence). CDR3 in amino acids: CASSGSEKLFF. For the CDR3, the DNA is TGTGCCAGCAGTGGCAGTGAAAAACTGTTTTTT.

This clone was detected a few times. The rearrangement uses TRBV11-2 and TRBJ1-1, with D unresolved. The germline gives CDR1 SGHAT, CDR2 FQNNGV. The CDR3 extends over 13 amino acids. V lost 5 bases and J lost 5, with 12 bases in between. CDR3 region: CASSLVPWTEAFF. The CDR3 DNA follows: TGTGCCAGCAGCCTAGTCCCATGGACTGAAGCTTTCTTT.